This T cell receptor beta chain was obtained from a study of shared clonotypes between healthy human individuals. Note on this clone: The antigen is unknown.

From germline, CDR1 is MNHNS and CDR2 SASEGT. V was cut by 7 bases and J by 0 bases, with 13 bases left in between. The CDR3 is 14 amino acids. Study findings and constraints: Larger estimated richness was generally seen in naive subsets than in memory subsets.

Evenly divided among several immunoSEQ plates was the genomic DNA of each subset. Using immunoSEQ multiplex PCR, the repertoire was profiled, and TCRdb retains in-frame clones only, with some absent. The sample lists under 750,000 clones, around 77% occurring once. The sample comprised memory CD4+ T cells sorted from blood. Subset given: CD45RA-negative fraction. This TCR was recovered from a woman younger than 45 in good health. The chain links TRBV6-1 to TRBJ2-7; perhaps D is TRBD1 or TRBD2 (6 bases each). CDR3 region: CASTLGGSSYEQYF. In nucleotides, the CDR3 is TGTGCCAGCACACTCGGGGGCAGCTCCTACGAGCAGTACTTC.